Shown below are 15 T cell receptor beta chains from a single sample sequenced in a study of regulatory T cells in long-lasting Graves disease. Sample time point: persistent/refractory GD, antithyroid drugs over 5 years with positive TRAb. Extracted PBMC RNA gave rise to the TCR library. Arm-PCR of CDR3 regions and iRepertoire HTBI primers were used to build TCR beta libraries. TCRdb re-derived calls from the multiplex PCR reads in MiXCR, one entry per CDR3 protein. The repertoire holds fewer than 400,000 distinct CDR3 sequences, 15% to 20% seen once, with less than 35% in the top ten. Sequences were derived from peripheral blood mononuclear cells (PBMCs), sampled when the disease was refractory, from a patient treated with antithyroid drugs. Receptors were obtained from a female donor with Graves disease.

This clonotype appeared many times. The chain is built from TRBV28 and TRBJ2-2; D is unclear. Trimming cost V 6 bases and J 3 bases, with 14 bases left between them. CDR1 and CDR2 (germline): MDHEN, SYDVKM. The CDR3 has 15 amino acids. Here the CDR3 reads CASSLSGAYTGELFF. CDR3 sequence (DNA): TGTGCCAGCAGCCTATCGGGTGCCTACACCGGGGAGCTGTTTTTT.

This clonotype was seen ten or more times. The chain uses TRBV3-1 and TRBJ2-5, with TRBD1 as a possible D gene (5 bases). The CDR3 is 15 residues long. Germline CDR1 is LGHDT and CDR2 is YNNKEL (reference sequence). V was cut by 4 bases and J by 0 bases, with 12 bases left in between. This CDR3 reads CASSRDPGNQETQYF. The CDR3 coding sequence is TGTGCCAGCAGCCGAGACCCAGGGAACCAAGAGACCCAGTACTTC.

This chain links TRBV5-1 with TRBJ2-2; 7 bases map to TRBD1. Germline lookup yields CDR1 SGHRS and CDR2 YFSETQ. V dropped 7 bases and J dropped 7; count of bases not matched to a gene: 13. This CDR3 contains 15 residues. CDR3 in DNA: TGCGCCAGCCATCCAAGGACAGGCGGTGGCGGGGAGCTGTTTTTT. Residues: CASHPRTGGGGELFF.

V usage is TRBV3-1 and J usage is TRBJ2-2; TRBD2 agrees at 8 bases. The CDR3 has 16 residues. Unmatched junction bases numbered 3, after V lost 2 bases and J lost 1 base. Per the germline V gene, CDR1 is LGHDT and CDR2 is YNNKEL (reference sequence). The chain's CDR3 is CASSQYTSGNTGELFF. For the CDR3, the DNA is TGTGCCAGCAGCCAATATACTAGCGGGAACACCGGGGAGCTGTTTTTT. Variable domain in full (rest from reference TRBV3-1 and TRBJ2-2): DTAVSQTPKYLVTQMGNDKSIKCEQNLGHDTMYWYKQDSKKFLKIMFSYNNKELIINETVPNRFSPKSPDKAHLNLHINSLELGDSAVYFCASSQYTSGNTGELFFGEGSRLTVL.

This clonotype was counted many times. The chain carries TRBV18 and TRBJ1-5; D unclear. Trimming left V 0 bases short and J 3 bases short, with 6 bases between. Germline V gene lookup returns CDR1 KGHSH and CDR2 LQKENI. The CDR3 has 14 residues. The CDR3 loop is CASSPPDDNQPQHF. The CDR3 DNA is TGTGCCAGCTCACCACCGGATGACAATCAGCCCCAGCATTTT. Together with reference TRBV18 and TRBJ1-5, the CDR3 gives the full variable domain: NAGVMQNPRHLVRRRGQEARLRCSPMKGHSHVYWYRQLPEEGLKFMVYLQKENIIDESGMPKERFSAEFPKEGPSILRIQQVVRGDSAAYFCASSPPDDNQPQHFGDGTRLSIL.

Comments on this clonotype: Since a much larger clone is just one base distant, this may be a read error. V gene TRBV28 combines with J gene TRBJ2-4; possibly TRBD2 for D (5 bases). Germline V gene data show CDR1 as MDHEN and CDR2 as SYDVKM. This CDR3 comprises 13 residues. For the CDR3, the DNA is TGTGTCAGCAGTTTAACTCGGGGAAACATTCAGTACTTC. Translated: CVSSLTRGNIQYF. Full variable domain (remainder filled in from reference TRBV28 and TRBJ2-4): DVKVTQSSRYLVKRTGEKVFLECVQDMDHENMFWYRQDPGLGLRLIYFSYDVKMKEKGDIPEGYSVSREKKERFSLILESASTNQTSMYLCVSSLTRGNIQYFGAGTRLSVL.

This clonotype has ten or more counts. The chain uses TRBV7-9 and TRBJ2-7; D gene unclear. CDR1 is SEHNR and CDR2 is FQNEAQ in the germline V gene (reference sequence). V was clipped by 5 bases and J by 3 bases, with 14 bases between them. This CDR3 spans 14 amino acids. This CDR3 is CASSPRPGNYEQYF. For the CDR3, the DNA is TGTGCCAGCAGCCCCCGCCCCGGTAACTACGAGCAGTACTTC.

In this sample, this clonotype turned up many times. This rearrangement joins TRBV28 to TRBJ1-4; D is ambiguous. Looked up from germline, CDR1 is MDHEN and CDR2 is SYDVKM. There are 14 residues in the CDR3. V lost 4 bases, J lost 7 bases, and 13 bases lay in between. CDR3 DNA sequence: TGTGCCAGCAGTTCTCTCAGGAGGCGTGAAAAACTGTTTTTT. Translation: CASSSLRRREKLFF.

This chain connects TRBV28 to TRBJ1-1; D is possibly TRBD1 (5 bases). V was trimmed by 8 bases and J by 0 bases, leaving 19 bases between them. The CDR3 sequence is 16 residues long. Germline V gives CDR1 MDHEN, CDR2 SYDVKM. DNA of the CDR3: TGTGCCAGCTCACCCCCCCCCCCAGGGTTGAACACTGAAGCTTTCTTT. Its translation: CASSPPPPGLNTEAFF.

The V and J genes are TRBV5-1 and TRBJ2-7, with 13 nucleotides matching TRBD2. Unmatched junction bases numbered 10, after V lost 7 bases and J lost 6 bases. Looked up from germline, CDR1 is SGHRS and CDR2 is YFSETQ. The length of the CDR3 is 15 residues. The CDR3 DNA reads TGCGCCAGCGCCCCTGGACTAGCGGGAGTTCGCGAGCAGTACTTC. Encoded protein: CASAPGLAGVREQYF.

The chain couples TRBV3-1 to TRBJ2-7; D is unresolved. This CDR3 contains 15 residues. CDR1 and CDR2 from the germline V gene are LGHDT and YNNKEL (reference sequence). Trimming removed 4 bases from V and 2 bases from J, with 15 bases in between. CDR3 coding DNA: TGTGCCAGCAGCCCCCTCGCGGCTTTAACCTACGAGCAGTACTTC. Its protein is CASSPLAALTYEQYF.

This chain joins TRBV14 and TRBJ2-7, with D unresolved. Trimming removed 4 bases from V and 4 bases from J, with 8 bases in between. The CDR3 sequence is 12 residues long. Germline V gene sequence: CDR1 SGHDN, CDR2 FVKESK. The CDR3 DNA reads TGTGCCAGCAGCCCGAACCGTTACGAGCAGTACTTC. Translation gives CASSPNRYEQYF.

This clonotype was found a few times. V is TRBV30 and J is TRBJ1-3; no clear D. Germline V lookup: CDR1 GTSNPN, CDR2 SVGIG (reference sequence). Trimming shortened V by 6 bases and J by 4 bases, and 16 bases separated the two germline ends. There are 14 residues in the CDR3. The CDR3 coding sequence is TGTGCCTGCCCAAAAGAGGTTGGAGGAAACACCATATATTTT. Protein product: CACPKEVGGNTIYF.

This clonotype was observed many times. This chain connects TRBV6-5 to TRBJ2-7, with D possibly TRBD1 on 5 matching bases. This CDR3 spans 15 amino acids. Trimming took 0 bases from V and 4 from J, leaving 13 bases between them. Germline V gives CDR1 MNHEY, CDR2 SVGAGI. CDR3 residues: CASSYSWQGVYEQYF. CDR3 nucleotide sequence: TGTGCCAGCAGTTACTCTTGGCAGGGCGTGTACGAGCAGTACTTC.

The chain has TRBV6-1 and TRBJ2-2; D is possibly TRBD1 (5 bases). The ends were cut back, 7 bases at V and 6 bases at J, with 9 bases in the middle. From germline, CDR1 is MNHNS and CDR2 SASEGT. The length of the CDR3 is 12 residues. In nucleotides, the CDR3 is TGTGCCAGCACCTCAGGGCCCGGGGAGCTGTTTTTT. Protein: CASTSGPGELFF.